This T cell receptor (beta chain) derives from a study of blood T cell repertoires in COVID-19. For the study at large: Samples of COVID-19 (acute and convalescent) were obtained from the United States, Italy and Spain. Sources were T cells, B-cell-depleted T cells, or PBMCs; the material itself was cDNA or gDNA.

Under the authors' procedure: How many nucleated cells were present was estimated from reference gene primer amplification. The assay was immunoSEQ multiplex PCR, and TCRdb's table has in-frame clones only and misses some. For V, J and clone size, that table is used; D and trimming come from the DNA. This sample has about 170,000 clones; less than 85% occur once, and the top ten carry around 3.2%. CDR3 length equals 16 residues. Trimming took 7 bases from V and 7 from J; bases not matched to a gene: 13. From germline, CDR1 is MDHEN and CDR2 SYDVKM. V and J are TRBV28 and TRBJ1-6; 7 bases fit TRBD1. Sequencing input: peripheral blood. This TCR derives from a human donor with acute or convalescent COVID-19. The donor label of this sample is uncertain. The chain's CDR3 is CASKTTNRGGNSPLHF. The CDR3 nucleotides read TGTGCCAGCAAAACGACAAACAGGGGTGGAAATTCACCCCTCCACTTT.